This T cell receptor (beta chain) was identified during a study of identical twins. General study results and limits: Less excess twin sharing appeared in beta out-of-frame sequences.

The CDR3 is made up of 14 amino acids. The V and J ends lost 4 bases and 9 bases, in that order; junction bases with no gene match: 9. One entry per CDR3 protein results from TCRdb running MiXCR on the 5' RACE reads. The sample records under 800,000 distinct CDR3 sequences, less than 25% being singletons. A word on this clonotype: Its antigen is not identified.

These data also formed part of another study, on T cells expressing NK-cell markers.

Sequencing input: PBMCs. The source is a young woman in good health. The chain employs TRBV12-3 or TRBV12-4 and TRBJ1-1; 9 bases are a match to TRBD1. In DNA form, the CDR3 reads TGTGCCAGCAGTTGGACAGGGGCGGACGGAAAAGCTTTCTTT. Its translation is CASSWTGADGKAFF.